One and the same sample provided the 16 T cell receptor beta chains below, sequenced in a study of T cell changes during pregnancy in multiple sclerosis. Clones were read by immunoSEQ multiplex PCR, and TCRdb kept only the in-frame ones, dropping some. The sample consists of around 36,000 clones, 80% to 95% of them appearing once. This specimen was CD4+ T cells from peripheral blood mononuclear cells, taken in the third trimester of pregnancy. The receptors derive from a female donor with multiple sclerosis, enrolled in a pregnancy study.

This chain links TRBV5-1 with TRBJ1-3, with TRBD1 matching over 8 bases. Germline loops: CDR1 SGHRS, CDR2 YFSETQ. The CDR3 sequence is 14 residues long. Unmatched junction bases numbered 1, after V lost 4 bases and J lost 1 base. The CDR3 DNA is TGCGCCAGCAGCCAGGGGGCATCTGGAAACACCATATATTTT. Amino acid sequence: CASSQGASGNTIYF.

This chain links TRBV11-2 with TRBJ2-4; no firm D call. Germline V gene sequence: CDR1 SGHAT, CDR2 FQNNGV. There are 15 residues in the CDR3. The V end lost 2 bases, the J end lost 3 bases, and 11 bases lay between the germline ends. The chain's CDR3 is CASSLIGGSKNIQYF. The CDR3 region has the DNA TGTGCCAGCAGCTTAATTGGCGGCAGCAAAAACATTCAGTACTTC.

This rearrangement joins TRBV6-1 to TRBJ2-1, with TRBD2 matching 9 bases. After removal of 4 bases from V and 4 bases from J, the junction contained 8 bases not matched to a gene. The germline CDR1 and CDR2 sequences are MNHNS and SASEGT. The CDR3 consists of 16 residues. The CDR3: CASSVSTSGAYNEQFF. CDR3 nucleotide sequence: TGTGCCAGCAGTGTTTCGACTAGCGGAGCGTACAATGAGCAGTTCTTC.

This chain joins TRBV2 and TRBJ2-5; TRBD2 might be the D (6 bases). This CDR3 region has 14 residues. The V end was cut by 4 bases, the J end by 7 bases, with 16 bases between. Germline CDR1 SNHLY, CDR2 FYNNEI. CDR3 sequence: CASSGGEYRGTQYF. DNA of the CDR3: TGTGCCAGCAGTGGGGGGGAGTACCGCGGGACCCAGTACTTC.

The chain has TRBV19 and TRBJ2-7; 8 bases match TRBD1. J lost 3 bases, V lost 6 bases, and 10 bases had no gene match. CDR1 and CDR2 from the germline V gene are LNHDA and SQIVND (reference sequence). This CDR3 has 15 amino acids. This CDR3 reads CASSPRTGRVYEQYF. The CDR3 nucleotides read TGTGCCAGTAGCCCCCGGACAGGGCGTGTCTACGAGCAGTACTTC.

The genes are TRBV29-1 and TRBJ2-1; D may be TRBD2 (8 bases). The germline V gene encodes CDR1 SQVTM and CDR2 ANQGSEA. Trimming left V 6 bases short and J 6 bases short, with 24 bases between. This CDR3 contains 16 residues. CDR3 coding DNA: TGCAGCGTGCTCAAGCCGGGACTAGGGGGCCTCAATGAGCAGTTCTTC. This sequence encodes CSVLKPGLGGLNEQFF.

The chain links TRBV6-6 to TRBJ1-2; D may be TRBD1 (5 bases). The V end was cut by 2 bases, the J end by 1 base, with 8 bases between. The CDR3 loop spans 14 amino acids. Germline values: CDR1 MNHNY, CDR2 SVGAGI (reference sequence). The DNA of the CDR3 is TGTGCCAGCAGTTACACGGGGGATAACTATGGCTACACCTTC. The encoded protein is CASSYTGDNYGYTF.

The chain carries TRBV7-9 and TRBJ2-2; 7 bases fit TRBD1. This CDR3 comprises 18 residues. Germline V gives CDR1 SEHNR, CDR2 FQNEAQ (reference sequence). Trimming took 5 bases from V and 2 from J; bases not matched to a gene: 14. This CDR3 is CASSPRTGLTDNTGELFF. In DNA form, the CDR3 reads TGTGCCAGCAGCCCTAGGACAGGATTAACAGATAACACCGGGGAGCTGTTTTTT.

V usage is TRBV6-6 and J usage is TRBJ1-1, with D hard to call. CDR3 length equals 14 residues. V was shortened by 6 bases and J by 0 bases, with 11 bases between the two germline ends. The germline V gene has CDR1 MNHNY and CDR2 SVGAGI (reference sequence). CDR3 coding DNA: TGTGCCAGCAGCGAGGCGGGGATGAACACTGAAGCTTTCTTT. Translating gives CASSEAGMNTEAFF.

This chain connects TRBV4-2 to TRBJ1-4; 9 bases are a match to TRBD1. The length of the CDR3 is 15 residues. Germline V gene sequence: CDR1 LGHNA, CDR2 YNFKEQ. After removal of 4 bases from V and 5 bases from J, the junction contained 5 bases not matched to a gene. This CDR3 is CASSLTGTGNEKLFF. CDR3 nucleotide sequence: TGTGCCAGCAGCCTGACCGGGACAGGGAATGAAAAACTGTTTTTT.

The chain carries TRBV11-3 and TRBJ2-7; perhaps TRBD1 as D (6 bases). The germline V gene encodes CDR1 SGHNT and CDR2 YENEEA. V lost 5 bases and J 3 bases, leaving 11 bases between the germline ends. This CDR3 region has 13 residues. The CDR3: CASSPRDNYEQYF. The CDR3 DNA is TGTGCCAGCAGCCCCCGGGACAACTACGAGCAGTACTTC.

CDR3 nucleotide sequence: TGTGCCTGGGCCAGACAGGGGGCTGTCGGGGAGCTGTTTTTT. As protein: CAWARQGAVGELFF. The rearrangement uses TRBV30 and TRBJ2-2; 10 positions match TRBD1. The V gene's germline CDR1 is GTSNPN and CDR2 SVGIG (reference sequence). This CDR3 region has 14 residues. V shed 5 bases, J shed 7 bases, and the junction held 7 bases outside the gene matches.

CDR3 coding DNA: TGTGCCAGCAGCTTAGGCCTACGGGAGATGACAGATACGCAGTATTTT. Protein sequence: CASSLGLREMTDTQYF. This chain links TRBV11-2 with TRBJ2-3, with a tentative D call TRBD2 (6 bases). The germline V gene encodes CDR1 SGHAT and CDR2 FQNNGV. V gave up 1 base and J gave up 3 bases, with 14 bases separating them. This CDR3 is built from 16 residues.

The V call is TRBV6-5, the J call TRBJ2-1, with TRBD1 matching 7 bases. The CDR3 extends over 13 amino acids. CDR1 and CDR2 (germline): MNHEY, SVGAGI. The V segment lost 4 bases and the J segment 9 bases; nucleotides outside the gene matches: 6. In DNA form, the CDR3 reads TGTGCCAGCAGTTCAGGGACAGTTGGTGAGCAGTTCTTC. It codes for CASSSGTVGEQFF.

This chain joins TRBV15 and TRBJ2-7; TRBD2 agrees at 13 bases. The CDR3 is made up of 15 amino acids. V lost 8 bases and J lost 7; bases outside the gene matches: 11. The V gene's germline CDR1 is LNHNV and CDR2 YYDKDF (reference sequence). The CDR3 DNA reads TGTGCCACCCGACTAGCGGGGGGCCTGGCGGGGGAGCAGTACTTC. Its protein is CATRLAGGLAGEQYF.

In this sample, this clone turned up once. The J gene is TRBJ2-7, the V gene TRBV6-5; 7 positions agree with TRBD2. The CDR3 totals 14 residues. Germline-derived CDR1 and CDR2 are MNHEY and SVGAGI. Losses at the gene ends were 2 bases for V and 5 bases for J; bases not matched to a gene: 6. The CDR3 DNA reads as TGTGCCAGCAGTTACACGGGGGGATCAGACGAGCAGTACTTC. Amino acid sequence: CASSYTGGSDEQYF.